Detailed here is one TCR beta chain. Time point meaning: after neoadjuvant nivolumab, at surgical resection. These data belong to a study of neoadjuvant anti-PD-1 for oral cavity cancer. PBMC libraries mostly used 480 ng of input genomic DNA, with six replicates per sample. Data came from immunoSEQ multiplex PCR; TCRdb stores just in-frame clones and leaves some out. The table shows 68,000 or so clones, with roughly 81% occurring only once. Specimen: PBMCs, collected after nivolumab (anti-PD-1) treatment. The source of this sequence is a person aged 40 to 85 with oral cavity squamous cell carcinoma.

This chain's CDR3 is CASLRQGLNTFQETQYF. The CDR3 DNA reads as TGTGCCAGCCTAAGACAGGGGCTAAACACCTTTCAAGAGACCCAGTACTTC. V usage is TRBV2 and J usage is TRBJ2-5, with 8 bases lining up with TRBD1. Trimming took 8 bases from V and 2 from J; bases not matched to a gene: 16. CDR1 is SNHLY, CDR2 FYNNEI, per germline. The CDR3 has 17 amino acids. Full variable domain (rest looked up from reference TRBV2 and TRBJ2-5): EPEVTQTPSHQVTQMGQEVILRCVPISNHLYFYWYRQILGQKVEFLVSFYNNEISEKSEIFDDQFSVERPDGSNFTLKIRSTKLEDSAMYFCASLRQGLNTFQETQYFGPGTRLLVL.